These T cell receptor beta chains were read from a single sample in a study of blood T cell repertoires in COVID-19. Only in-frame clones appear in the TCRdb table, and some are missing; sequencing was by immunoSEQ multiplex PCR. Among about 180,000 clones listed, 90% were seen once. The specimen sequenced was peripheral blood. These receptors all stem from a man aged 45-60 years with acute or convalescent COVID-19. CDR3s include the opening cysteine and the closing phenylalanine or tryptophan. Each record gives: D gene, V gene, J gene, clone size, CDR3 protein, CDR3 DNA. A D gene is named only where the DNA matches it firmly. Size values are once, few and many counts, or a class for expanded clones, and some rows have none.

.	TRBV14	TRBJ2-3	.	CASSPSRRLEITQYF	TGTGCCAGCAGCCCTAGTAGGCGCCTCGAGATTACGCAGTATTTT
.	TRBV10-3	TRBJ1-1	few	CAISDSVEGTEAFF	TGTGCCATCAGTGACTCGGTCGAGGGCACTGAAGCTTTCTTT
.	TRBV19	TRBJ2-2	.	CASSTGTPNTGELFF	TGTGCCAGTAGTACCGGGACACCGAACACCGGGGAGCTGTTTTTT
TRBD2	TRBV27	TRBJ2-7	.	CASSLPRLAVPPYEQYF	TGTGCCAGCAGTTTACCCAGACTAGCGGTCCCCCCCTACGAGCAGTACTTC
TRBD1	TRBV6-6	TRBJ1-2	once	CASSYVAQGVYGYTF	TGTGCCAGCAGTTATGTGGCACAGGGGGTTTACGGCTACACCTTC
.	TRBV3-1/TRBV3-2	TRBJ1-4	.	CASSQDPETPRIF	TGTGCCAGCAGCCAAGATCCGGAGACCCCGAGGATATTT
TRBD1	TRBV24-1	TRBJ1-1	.	CATRDRARNTEAFF	TGTGCCACCAGGGACAGGGCACGCAACACTGAAGCTTTCTTT
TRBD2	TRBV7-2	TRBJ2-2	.	CASSLRSTSGRTTGELFF	TGTGCCAGCAGCTTACGGTCGACTAGCGGGAGGACAACCGGGGAGCTGTTTTTT
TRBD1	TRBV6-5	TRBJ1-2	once	CASSYSGTGTHGYTF	TGTGCCAGCAGTTACTCGGGGACAGGGACTCATGGCTACACCTTC
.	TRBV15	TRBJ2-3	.	CATSRGLAEGEAQYF	TGTGCCACCAGCAGAGGACTAGCCGAGGGGGAGGCGCAGTATTTT
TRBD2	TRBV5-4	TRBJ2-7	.	CASSLALTSGSSYEQYF	TGTGCCAGCAGCTTGGCCCTGACTAGCGGGAGCTCCTACGAGCAGTACTTC
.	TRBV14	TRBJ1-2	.	CASSQVGGTMGSYTF	TGTGCCAGCAGCCAAGTAGGAGGGACCATGGGGAGCTACACCTTC
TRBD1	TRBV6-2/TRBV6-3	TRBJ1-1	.	CASSYSRDSLNTEAFF	TGTGCCAGCAGTTACTCCCGGGACAGCTTGAACACTGAAGCTTTCTTT
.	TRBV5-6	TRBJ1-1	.	CASSTEAEAFF	TGTGCCAGCAGCACGGAGGCTGAAGCTTTCTTT
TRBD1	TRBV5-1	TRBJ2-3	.	CASGGPDRGDTQYF	TGCGCCAGCGGAGGACCGGACAGGGGAGATACGCAGTATTTT
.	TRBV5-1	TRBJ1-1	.	CASSLGELGTEAFF	TGCGCCAGCAGCTTGGGGGAGTTGGGCACTGAAGCTTTCTTT
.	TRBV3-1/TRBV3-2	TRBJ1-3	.	CASSPLRAGISGNTIYF	TGTGCCAGCAGCCCCTTAAGGGCGGGCATCTCTGGAAACACCATATATTTT
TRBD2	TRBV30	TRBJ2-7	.	CAWTSGGFYEQYF	TGTGCCTGGACTAGCGGGGGATTCTACGAGCAGTACTTC
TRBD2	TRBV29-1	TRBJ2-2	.	CSVRTSGTGELFF	TGCAGCGTGAGGACTAGTGGGACCGGGGAGCTGTTTTTT
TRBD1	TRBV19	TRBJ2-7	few	CASSTPDRGSYEQYF	TGTGCCAGTAGTACTCCGGACAGGGGAAGCTACGAGCAGTACTTC
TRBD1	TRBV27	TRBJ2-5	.	CASSSGQGEETQYF	TGTGCCAGCAGTTCGGGACAGGGTGAGGAGACCCAGTACTTC
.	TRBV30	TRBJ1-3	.	CAWSLDTSGNTIYF	TGTGCCTGGAGCCTGGACACCTCTGGAAACACCATATATTTT
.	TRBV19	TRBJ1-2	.	CASSSASGAVDGYTF	TGTGCCAGTAGTAGCGCATCAGGGGCGGTCGATGGCTACACCTTC
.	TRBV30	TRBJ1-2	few	CAWSYRAMEPQIYGYTF	TGTGCCTGGAGTTACAGGGCCATGGAGCCCCAGATCTATGGCTACACCTTC
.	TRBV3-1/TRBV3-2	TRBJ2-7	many	CASSPGNIQGGEQYF	TGTGCCAGCAGCCCGGGGAATATCCAGGGGGGCGAGCAGTACTTC
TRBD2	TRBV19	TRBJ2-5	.	CASSMTGRQVTQYF	TGTGCCAGTAGTATGACCGGGAGGCAAGTGACCCAGTACTTC
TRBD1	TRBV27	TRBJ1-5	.	CASRGTDNQPQHF	TGTGCCAGCAGAGGGACAGATAATCAGCCCCAGCATTTT
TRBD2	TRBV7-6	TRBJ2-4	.	CASSQEAGVQNIQYF	TGTGCCAGCAGCCAGGAAGCGGGAGTCCAAAACATTCAGTACTTC
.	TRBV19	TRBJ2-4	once	CATSTRIAKNIQYF	TGTGCCACCTCAACGCGCATAGCCAAAAACATTCAGTACTTC
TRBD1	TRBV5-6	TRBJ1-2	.	CASSGQGTYGYTF	TGTGCCAGCAGCGGACAGGGGACCTATGGCTACACCTTC
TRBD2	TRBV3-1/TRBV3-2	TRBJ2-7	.	CASRKGAGLKYEQYF	TGTGCCAGCAGGAAAGGAGCGGGACTAAAGTACGAGCAGTACTTC
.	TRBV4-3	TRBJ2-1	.	CASSQDGMASRNEQFF	TGCGCCAGCAGCCAAGATGGTATGGCTAGCCGCAATGAGCAGTTCTTC
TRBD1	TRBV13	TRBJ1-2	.	CASSLGTGGTNYGYTF	TGTGCCAGCAGCTTAGGAACAGGGGGTACGAACTATGGCTACACCTTC
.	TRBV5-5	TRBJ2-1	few	CASSPGLPSYNEQFF	TGTGCCAGCAGCCCGGGACTGCCATCCTACAATGAGCAGTTCTTC
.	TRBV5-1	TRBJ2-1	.	CASSSDSSYNEQFF	TGCGCCAGCAGCTCGGACAGCTCCTACAATGAGCAGTTCTTC
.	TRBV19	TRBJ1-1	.	CASNPGGAGTEAFF	TGTGCCAGTAACCCCGGCGGCGCCGGCACTGAAGCTTTCTTT
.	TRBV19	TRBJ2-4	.	CASSIDRLEWDIQYF	TGTGCCAGTAGTATAGATCGCCTAGAGTGGGACATTCAGTACTTC
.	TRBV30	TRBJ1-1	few	CAWSEQTNTEAFF	TGTGCCTGGAGTGAACAGACAAACACTGAAGCTTTCTTT
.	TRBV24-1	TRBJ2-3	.	CATSDPTKSDTQYF	TGTGCCACCAGTGACCCCACAAAGTCAGATACGCAGTATTTT
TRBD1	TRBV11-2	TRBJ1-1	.	CASSLVGTGPMNTEAFF	TGTGCCAGCAGCTTAGTTGGGACAGGGCCGATGAACACTGAAGCTTTCTTT
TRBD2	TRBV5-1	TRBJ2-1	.	CASRTSGSYEQFF	TGCGCCAGCAGGACTAGCGGGAGTTATGAGCAGTTCTTC
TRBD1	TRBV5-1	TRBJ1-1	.	CASSWGQGAIFTEAFF	TGCGCCAGCAGCTGGGGACAGGGGGCGATCTTTACTGAAGCTTTCTTT
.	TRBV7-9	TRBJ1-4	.	CASSPPGGIYEKLFF	TGTGCCAGCAGCCCACCAGGAGGGATTTATGAAAAACTGTTTTTT
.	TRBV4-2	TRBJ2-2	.	CASSQRRASAGLDTGELFF	TGTGCCAGCAGCCAACGAAGGGCGTCAGCGGGTCTAGACACCGGGGAGCTGTTTTTT
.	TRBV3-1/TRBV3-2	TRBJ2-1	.	CASSPRLGDEQFF	TGTGCCAGCAGCCCCCGATTGGGCGATGAGCAGTTCTTC
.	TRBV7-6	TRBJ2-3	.	CASSSDAVTSTDTQYF	TGTGCCAGCAGCTCCGATGCGGTAACTAGCACAGATACGCAGTATTTT
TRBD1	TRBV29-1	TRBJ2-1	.	CSSQTGTGGWNEQFF	TGCAGCTCACAAACCGGGACAGGGGGCTGGAATGAGCAGTTCTTC
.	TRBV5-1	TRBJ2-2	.	CASSGTSTGELFF	TGCGCCAGCAGCGGCACTAGTACCGGGGAGCTGTTTTTT
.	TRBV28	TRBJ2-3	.	CASSLAGTHTQLRNTDTQYF	TGTGCCAGCAGTTTAGCCGGGACTCACACACAGCTGAGGAACACAGATACGCAGTATTTT
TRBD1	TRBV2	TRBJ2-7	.	CASSEWTGFIYEQYF	TGTGCCAGCAGTGAATGGACAGGGTTCATCTACGAGCAGTACTTC